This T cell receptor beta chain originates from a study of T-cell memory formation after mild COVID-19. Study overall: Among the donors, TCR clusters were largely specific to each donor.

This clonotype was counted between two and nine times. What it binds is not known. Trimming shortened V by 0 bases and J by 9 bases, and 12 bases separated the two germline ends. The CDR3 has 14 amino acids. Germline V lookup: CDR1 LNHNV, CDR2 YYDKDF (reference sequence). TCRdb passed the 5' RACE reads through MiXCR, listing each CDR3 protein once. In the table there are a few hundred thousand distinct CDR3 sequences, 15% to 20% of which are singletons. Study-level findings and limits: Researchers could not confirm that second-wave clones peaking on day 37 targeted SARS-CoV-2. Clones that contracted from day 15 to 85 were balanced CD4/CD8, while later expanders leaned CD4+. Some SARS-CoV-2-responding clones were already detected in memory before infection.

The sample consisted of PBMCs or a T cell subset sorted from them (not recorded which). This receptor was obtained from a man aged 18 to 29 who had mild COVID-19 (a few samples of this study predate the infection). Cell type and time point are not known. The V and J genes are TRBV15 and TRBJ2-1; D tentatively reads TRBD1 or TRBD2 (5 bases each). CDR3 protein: CATSRDLGRGEQFF. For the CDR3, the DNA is TGTGCCACCAGCAGAGATCTGGGACGGGGTGAGCAGTTCTTC.